The 29 T cell receptor beta chains presented below share a single source sample, sequenced in a study of T cell responses to AZD1222 COVID-19 vaccine (dated by TCRdb to the early 2020s). Libraries were made using the immunoSEQ multiplex PCR assay. Not all clones reach the TCRdb copy of this immuneACCESS table, which keeps in-frame sequences only. Checked studies attribute under half of the gap to unresolved V genes and leave the rest unexplained. The sample includes about 100,000 clones, with 91% observed a single time. The top ten clonotypes cover roughly 8% of the sample. This specimen's time point label, per the study, means: about 28 days (+/-7) after the second vaccine dose. The source material was peripheral blood, sampled 28 days after the second AZD1222 dose. These receptors were obtained from an adult who received the AZD1222 COVID-19 vaccine.

The rearrangement uses TRBV10-2 and TRBJ1-1; the D is unclear. This CDR3 comprises 13 residues. V was trimmed by 7 bases and J by 2 bases, leaving 11 bases between them. Germline lookup yields CDR1 WSHSY and CDR2 SAAADI. The chain's CDR3 is CASNLDGNTEAFF. DNA for the CDR3: TGCGCCAGCAACTTGGACGGAAACACTGAAGCTTTCTTT.

The J gene is TRBJ2-7, the V gene TRBV27; 12 positions agree with TRBD2. CDR1 is MNHEY and CDR2 is SMNVEV in the germline V gene (reference sequence). The CDR3 spans 17 residues. With V trimmed by 11 bases and J by 2 bases, 16 bases remained unmatched. For the CDR3, the DNA is TGTGCCTCGTCCCGGACTAGCGGGAACAGGGGAACCTACGAGCAGTACTTC. This codes for CASSRTSGNRGTYEQYF.

The chain combines TRBV5-1 with TRBJ1-2; no clear D gene. This CDR3 has 14 amino acids. Germline CDR1 reads SGHRS; CDR2 reads YFSETQ. Trimming cost V 1 base and J 2 bases, with 9 bases left between them. The CDR3 loop reads CASSLNSQNYGYTF. CDR3 sequence (DNA): TGCGCCAGCAGCTTGAACAGCCAAAACTATGGCTACACCTTC.

V is TRBV4-1 and J is TRBJ2-2, with 11 bases identical to TRBD2. Germline CDR1 and CDR2: MGHRA and YSYEKL. The J segment lost 4 bases and the V segment lost 2 bases, leaving 12 bases of the junction unmatched. This CDR3 comprises 19 residues. The CDR3 bases are TGCGCCAGCAGCCAACTTAGCGGGAGGGCCTTCCCCAGCACCGGGGAGCTGTTTTTT. Translated, it gives CASSQLSGRAFPSTGELFF.

This sequence joins TRBV6-5 and TRBJ1-2, with 7 bases matching TRBD1. The V segment lost 2 bases and the J segment 4 bases; nucleotides outside the gene matches: 7. CDR3 length: 15 amino acids. CDR1 and CDR2 from the germline V gene are MNHEY and SVGAGI. Here the CDR3 reads CASSYASSGGYGYTF. The DNA for the CDR3 is TGTGCCAGCAGTTACGCCTCCTCAGGGGGCTATGGCTACACCTTC.

J is TRBJ1-5 and V is TRBV28; tentatively, D is TRBD1 (5 bases). The germline V gene encodes CDR1 MDHEN and CDR2 SYDVKM. V was pared by 7 bases and J by 4 bases, with 5 bases between. The CDR3 spans 11 residues. The CDR3 DNA follows: TGTGCCAGCAAGGGGAATCAGCCCCAGCATTTT. It yields the protein CASKGNQPQHF.

V gene TRBV15 combines with J gene TRBJ2-4, with 8 bases fitting TRBD2. After removal of 1 base from V and 9 bases from J, the junction contained 8 bases not matched to a gene. The germline V gene encodes CDR1 LNHNV and CDR2 YYDKDF (reference sequence). This CDR3 contains 15 residues. The CDR3 bases are TGTGCCACCAGCAGAGGGGGACTAGGTTGGGGCATTCAGTACTTC. It translates to CATSRGGLGWGIQYF.

The count of this clone is one. The V call is TRBV2, the J call TRBJ1-5; TRBD1 agrees at 7 bases. In germline, CDR1 is SNHLY, CDR2 FYNNEI. With 8 bases clipped from V and 4 bases from J, the junction kept 8 bases outside the gene matches. The length of the CDR3 is 14 residues. The CDR3 is CASGLDRSNQPQHF. In DNA, the CDR3 is TGTGCCAGCGGACTGGACAGGTCGAATCAGCCCCAGCATTTT.

J is TRBJ2-1 and V is TRBV7-2; TRBD2 agrees at 11 bases. There are 18 residues in the CDR3. The germline CDR1 and CDR2 sequences are SGHTA and FQGNSA. J lost 0 bases, V lost 4 bases, and 8 bases had no gene match. In DNA, the CDR3 is TGTGCCAGCAGCTCGGGACTAGCGGTCACCGTCTCCTACAATGAGCAGTTCTTC. It yields the protein CASSSGLAVTVSYNEQFF.

V is TRBV2 and J is TRBJ1-2; D unclear. The CDR3 length is 12 residues. Trimming stripped 4 bases from V and 5 bases from J, with 8 bases between. Germline loops: CDR1 SNHLY, CDR2 FYNNEI. The CDR3 DNA reads TGTGCCAGCAGTGTGTCAGAGTATGGCTACACCTTC. The encoded protein is CASSVSEYGYTF.

The rearrangement joins TRBV9 to TRBJ2-5; 9 positions match TRBD1. Per the germline V gene, CDR1 is SGDLS and CDR2 is YYNGEE. V gave up 3 bases and J gave up 5 bases; unmatched junction bases: 11. This CDR3 spans 16 amino acids. The chain's CDR3 is CASSGPTGGARETQYF. CDR3 nucleotides: TGTGCCAGCAGCGGACCAACAGGGGGCGCGAGGGAGACCCAGTACTTC.

The chain links TRBV24-1 to TRBJ2-3; 10 bases are shared with TRBD2. Germline CDR1 KGHDR, CDR2 SFDVKD. The CDR3 sequence is 18 residues long. Losses at the gene ends were 4 bases for V and 2 bases for J; bases not matched to a gene: 11. CDR3 amino acids: CATSDPRLAGQVTDTQYF. The CDR3 region has the DNA TGTGCCACCAGTGACCCCAGACTAGCGGGCCAGGTCACAGATACGCAGTATTTT.

J is TRBJ2-5 and V is TRBV7-2, with D possibly being TRBD2 (5 bases). Trimming cost V 2 bases and J 7 bases, with 14 bases left between them. Germline V lookup: CDR1 SGHTA, CDR2 FQGNSA. The CDR3 has 14 residues. DNA of the CDR3: TGTGCCAGCAGCTTAACCGGACTGAGAGGGACCCAGTACTTC. This gives the protein CASSLTGLRGTQYF.

This chain uses TRBV6-2 or TRBV6-3 with TRBJ2-4; D may be TRBD1 (5 bases). V lost 5 bases and J lost 4, with 12 bases in between. This CDR3 has 14 residues. Germline CDR1 and CDR2: MNHEY and SVGEGT. The CDR3 protein is CASSPVRGKNIQYF. As DNA, the CDR3 is TGTGCCAGCAGTCCGGTAAGGGGAAAAAACATTCAGTACTTC.

The chain links TRBV30 to TRBJ2-1; D is unclear. CDR3 size: 14 residues. V lost 2 bases and J lost 2, with 10 bases in between. Germline lookup yields CDR1 GTSNPN and CDR2 SVGIG (reference sequence). The CDR3 region is CAWSLGEPYNEQFF. CDR3 sequence (DNA): TGTGCCTGGAGTTTGGGCGAGCCCTACAATGAGCAGTTCTTC.

The CDR3 loop reads CASSPRADGYSPLHF. CDR3 in DNA: TGTGCCAGCAGCCCCAGGGCGGACGGTTATTCACCCCTCCACTTT. The rearrangement joins TRBV7-2 to TRBJ1-6, with TRBD1 as a possible D gene (5 bases). Germline V lookup: CDR1 SGHTA, CDR2 FQGNSA. The ends were cut back, 5 bases at V and 8 bases at J, with 16 bases in the middle. This CDR3 spans 15 amino acids.

The V and J genes are TRBV10-3 and TRBJ1-4, with TRBD1 identical over 7 bases. V shed 11 bases, J shed 7 bases, and the junction held 10 bases outside the gene matches. Per the germline V gene, CDR1 is ENHRY and CDR2 is SYGVKD. The CDR3 consists of 13 residues. This chain's CDR3 is CAVSDRRGEKLFF. The CDR3 DNA follows: TGTGCCGTCTCGGACAGGCGAGGTGAAAAACTGTTTTTT.

V is TRBV5-1 and J is TRBJ2-5; D is unresolved. The CDR3 is 14 amino acids. CDR1 SGHRS and CDR2 YFSETQ come from the germline V gene. V lost 4 bases to trimming and J lost 5 bases, with 15 bases between them. CDR3 DNA: TGCGCCAGCAGCCCACGTGGGTCGCGTGAGACCCAGTACTTC. This sequence encodes CASSPRGSRETQYF.

The chain couples TRBV25-1 to TRBJ2-1; 10 bases agree with TRBD2. V shed 2 bases, J shed 9 bases, and the junction held 10 bases outside the gene matches. Germline-derived CDR1 and CDR2 are MGHDK and SYGVNS. CDR3 length equals 16 residues. The CDR3 is CASSEAGGLASREQFF. CDR3 DNA: TGTGCCAGCAGTGAAGCGGGGGGACTAGCGTCGCGTGAGCAGTTCTTC.

The chain links TRBV7-9 to TRBJ1-1, with D unclear. Trimming removed 6 bases from V and 0 bases from J, with 8 bases in between. Germline CDR1 reads SEHNR; CDR2 reads FQNEAQ (reference sequence). The CDR3 is 13 residues long. The CDR3: CASRAIVNTEAFF. The CDR3 nucleotides are TGTGCCAGCAGGGCCATTGTGAACACTGAAGCTTTCTTT.

This clone was seen once. The V gene is TRBV9, the J gene TRBJ1-1, with 10 bases fitting TRBD1. This CDR3 is 13 amino acids long. V trimming: 7 bases; J trimming: 4 bases; junction bases outside the gene matches: 4. The V gene's germline CDR1 is SGDLS and CDR2 YYNGEE. Here the CDR3 reads CASGQGGSTEAFF. The CDR3 region has the DNA TGTGCCAGCGGACAGGGGGGGAGCACTGAAGCTTTCTTT.

This clone was seen only once. V usage is TRBV30 and J usage is TRBJ1-4; D ambiguous. The germline V gene encodes CDR1 GTSNPN and CDR2 SVGIG (reference sequence). The CDR3 is 14 residues long. The ends were cut back, 0 bases at V and 8 bases at J, with 13 bases in the middle. CDR3 protein: CAWSVPRALEKLFF. The CDR3 nucleotides read TGTGCCTGGAGTGTACCAAGAGCCCTGGAAAAACTGTTTTTT.

This rearrangement joins TRBV15 to TRBJ1-1; 8 nucleotides line up with TRBD1. After removal of 1 base from V and 10 bases from J, the junction contained 5 bases not matched to a gene. Germline CDR1 and CDR2: LNHNV and YYDKDF (reference sequence). This CDR3 has 13 residues. This CDR3 is CATSRAKQGVAFF. The CDR3 DNA reads TGTGCCACCAGCAGAGCGAAACAGGGGGTAGCTTTCTTT.

The chain carries TRBV19 and TRBJ2-3, with TRBD1 matching over 8 bases. CDR1 and CDR2 from the germline V gene are LNHDA and SQIVND (reference sequence). The CDR3 runs 14 residues. The junction had 0 bases not matched to a gene; V was cut back by 3 bases and J by 1 base. The CDR3 spells CASSMTGGTDTQYF. The CDR3 coding sequence is TGTGCCAGTAGTATGACAGGGGGCACAGATACGCAGTATTTT.

The chain is built from TRBV29-1 and TRBJ2-2; D unresolved. Germline assignment: CDR1 SQVTM and CDR2 ANQGSEA. This CDR3 is 13 amino acids long. Trimming pared 5 bases from V and 7 bases from J, leaving 14 bases between. CDR3 sequence: CSVRRSLGGELFF. Here the CDR3 DNA reads TGCAGCGTTCGCCGTTCGTTGGGCGGGGAGCTGTTTTTT.

The chain carries TRBV11-2 and TRBJ2-7; 8 bases align to TRBD2. The germline V gene encodes CDR1 SGHAT and CDR2 FQNNGV. The CDR3 extends over 15 amino acids. Trimming cost V 0 bases and J 4 bases; bases outside gene matches: 5. CDR3 bases: TGTGCCAGCAGCTTAGATGGTCTAGCGGGTTACGAGCAGTACTTC. It codes for CASSLDGLAGYEQYF.

The CDR3 DNA sequence: TGCGCCAGCAGTGTCACGGAAGGCCGTCATGGCTACACCTTC. This codes for CASSVTEGRHGYTF. The chain links TRBV5-1 to TRBJ1-2; no definite D call. CDR1 and CDR2 (germline): SGHRS, YFSETQ. There are 14 residues in the CDR3. Trimming left V 5 bases short and J 6 bases short, with 17 bases between.

V is TRBV7-9 and J is TRBJ2-1; TRBD1 is a possible D gene (6 bases). The CDR3 has 14 amino acids. V was clipped by 4 bases and J by 3 bases, with 10 bases between them. The germline gives CDR1 SEHNR, CDR2 FQNEAQ (reference sequence). CDR3 bases: TGTGCCAGCAGCTACGAAGGGGGCTACAATGAGCAGTTCTTC. Translation: CASSYEGGYNEQFF.

The chain is built from TRBV9 and TRBJ2-7; 10 bases align to TRBD2. V trimming: 0 bases; J trimming: 3 bases; junction bases outside the gene matches: 0. CDR3 length: 14 residues. CDR1 SGDLS and CDR2 YYNGEE come from the germline V gene. In DNA form, the CDR3 reads TGTGCCAGCAGCGTAGCTAGCGGGAGCTACGAGCAGTACTTC. Encoded protein: CASSVASGSYEQYF. Looking up the rest from reference TRBV9 and TRBJ2-7 gives the full variable domain: DSGVTQTPKHLITATGQRVTLRCSPRSGDLSVYWYQQSLDQGLQFLIQYYNGEERAKGNILERFSAQQFPDLHSELNLSSLELGDSALYFCASSVASGSYEQYFGPGTRLTVT.